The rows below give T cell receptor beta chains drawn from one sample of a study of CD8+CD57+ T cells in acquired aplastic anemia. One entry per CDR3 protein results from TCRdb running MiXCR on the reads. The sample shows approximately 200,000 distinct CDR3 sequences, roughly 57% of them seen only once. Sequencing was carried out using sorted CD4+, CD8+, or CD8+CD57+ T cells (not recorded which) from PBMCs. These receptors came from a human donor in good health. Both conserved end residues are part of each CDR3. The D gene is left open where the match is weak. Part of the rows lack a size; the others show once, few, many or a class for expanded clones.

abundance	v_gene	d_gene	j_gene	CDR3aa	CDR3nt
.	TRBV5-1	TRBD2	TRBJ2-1	CASSTGSGSWNEQFF	TGCGCCAGCAGTACGGGAAGCGGGAGCTGGAATGAGCAGTTCTTC
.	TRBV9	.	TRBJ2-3	CASSDLDGDTQYF	TGTGCCAGCAGCGATCTGGATGGAGATACGCAGTATTTT
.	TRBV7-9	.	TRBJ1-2	CASSLGTGATDGYTF	TGTGCCAGCAGCTTAGGCACGGGGGCTACAGATGGCTACACCTTC
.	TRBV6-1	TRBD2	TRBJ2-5	CASSVQGAGYETQYF	TGTGCCAGCAGCGTCCAGGGAGCGGGGTATGAGACCCAGTACTTC
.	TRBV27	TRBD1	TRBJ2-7	CASGGTGGYEQYF	TGTGCCAGCGGGGGGACAGGGGGCTACGAGCAGTACTTC
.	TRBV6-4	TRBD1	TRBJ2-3	CASSDSGTGSEQYF	TGTGCCAGCAGTGACTCGGGGACAGGGAGTGAGCAGTATTTT
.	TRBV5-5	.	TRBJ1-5	CASSPLGTLNQPQHF	TGTGCCAGCAGCCCCCTCGGGACGCTCAATCAGCCCCAGCATTTT
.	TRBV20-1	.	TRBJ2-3	CSARPGQAADTQYF	TGCAGTGCCCGACCCGGCCAGGCGGCAGATACGCAGTATTTT
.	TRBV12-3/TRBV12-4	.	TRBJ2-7	CASSLSASYEQYF	TGTGCCAGCAGTTTAAGCGCGAGCTACGAGCAGTACTTC
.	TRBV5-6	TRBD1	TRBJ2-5	CASSFGTDTGERGETQYF	TGTGCCAGCAGCTTCGGGACAGATACCGGGGAGAGGGGAGAGACCCAGTACTTC
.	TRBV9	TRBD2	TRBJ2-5	CASSGPRGGGETQYF	TGTGCCAGCAGCGGGCCTCGGGGCGGGGGGGAGACCCAGTACTTC
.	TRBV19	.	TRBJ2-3	CASSISATDTQYF	TGTGCCAGTAGTATATCGGCGACAGATACGCAGTATTTT
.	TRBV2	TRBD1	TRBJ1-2	CASRVRGEGGYTF	TGTGCCAGCAGGGTCAGGGGGGAGGGTGGCTACACCTTC
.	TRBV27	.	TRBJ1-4	CASSLGTGPRKLFF	TGTGCCAGCAGTTTAGGTACCGGCCCCCGAAAACTGTTTTTT
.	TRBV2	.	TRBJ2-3	CASRDGGTDTQYF	TGTGCCAGCAGGGATGGTGGGACAGATACGCAGTATTTT
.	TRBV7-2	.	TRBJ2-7	CASSGHSYEQYF	TGTGCCAGCAGCGGTCACTCCTACGAGCAGTACTTC
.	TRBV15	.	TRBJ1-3	CATSSPPGATGTSGNTIYF	TGTGCCACCAGCTCACCTCCGGGGGCAACCGGGACCTCTGGAAACACCATATATTTT
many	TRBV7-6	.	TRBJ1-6	CASSLEVPDRLDIYNSPLHF	TGTGCCAGCAGCTTAGAAGTTCCCGACCGGTTGGACATCTATAATTCACCCCTCCACTTT
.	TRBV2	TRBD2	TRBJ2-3	CASDTSGVTDTQYF	TGTGCCAGCGACACTAGCGGGGTTACAGATACGCAGTATTTT
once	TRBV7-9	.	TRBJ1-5	CASSLQIQPQHF	TGTGCCAGCAGCTTACAGATTCAGCCCCAGCATTTT
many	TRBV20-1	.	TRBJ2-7	CSARYTDEDTYEQYF	TGCAGTGCTAGATATACCGACGAGGACACCTACGAGCAGTACTTC
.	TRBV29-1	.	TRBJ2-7	CSVEVTRNEQYF	TGCAGCGTTGAGGTCACAAGGAACGAGCAGTACTTC
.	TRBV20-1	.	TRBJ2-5	CSAPTSVYQETQYF	TGCAGTGCCCCGACCTCGGTTTACCAAGAGACCCAGTACTTC
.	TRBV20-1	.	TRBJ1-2	CSVGRPSYGYTF	TGCAGTGTAGGGCGTCCCTCCTATGGCTACACCTTC
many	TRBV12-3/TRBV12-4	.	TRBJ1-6	CASRFRDHNSPLHF	TGTGCCAGCAGATTCCGGGACCACAATTCACCCCTCCACTTT
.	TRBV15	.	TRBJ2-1	CATSIWGSSYNEQFF	TGTGCCACCAGCATTTGGGGCAGCTCCTACAATGAGCAGTTCTTC
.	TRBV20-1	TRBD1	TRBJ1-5	CSASGQANQPQHF	TGCAGTGCGTCGGGACAGGCCAATCAGCCCCAGCATTTT
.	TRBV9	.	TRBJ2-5	CASSVGGMTYQETQYF	TGTGCCAGCAGCGTAGGCGGGATGACGTACCAAGAGACCCAGTACTTC
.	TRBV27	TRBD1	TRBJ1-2	CASSLSRTGPYGYTF	TGTGCCAGCAGTTTATCACGGACAGGCCCCTATGGCTACACCTTC
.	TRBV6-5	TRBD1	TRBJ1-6	CASSRDRVRSPLHF	TGTGCCAGCAGCCGGGACAGGGTTCGGTCACCCCTCCACTTT
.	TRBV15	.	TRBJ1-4	CATSRGGMTNEKLFF	TGTGCCACCAGCAGAGGTGGGATGACTAATGAAAAACTGTTTTTT
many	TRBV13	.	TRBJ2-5	CASSLQVQETQYF	TGTGCCAGCAGCTTACAAGTCCAAGAGACCCAGTACTTC
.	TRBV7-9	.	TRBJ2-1	CASSQVGTNEQFF	TGTGCCAGCAGCCAAGTAGGGACCAATGAGCAGTTCTTC
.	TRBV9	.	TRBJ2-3	CASSAGGKGGRDTQYF	TGTGCCAGCAGCGCTGGTGGAAAGGGGGGAAGGGATACGCAGTATTTT
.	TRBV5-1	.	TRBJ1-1	CASSQPFTDANTEAFF	TGCGCCAGCAGCCAACCATTTACAGATGCGAACACTGAAGCTTTCTTT
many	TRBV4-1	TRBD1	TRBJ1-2	CASSQTQGALSGYTF	TGCGCCAGCAGCCAGACCCAGGGGGCTCTGAGTGGCTACACCTTC
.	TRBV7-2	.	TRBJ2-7	CASSALFGGSYEQYF	TGTGCCAGCAGCGCTCTGTTTGGCGGCTCCTACGAGCAGTACTTC
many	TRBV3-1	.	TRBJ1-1	CASRDGTEAFF	TGTGCCAGCAGGGACGGCACTGAAGCTTTCTTT
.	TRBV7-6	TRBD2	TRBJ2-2	CASSQLAATGELFF	TGTGCCAGCAGCCAGCTAGCGGCCACCGGGGAGCTGTTTTTT
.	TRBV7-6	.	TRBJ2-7	CASSFSSGGYEQYF	TGTGCCAGCAGCTTCTCCTCGGGCGGCTACGAGCAGTACTTC
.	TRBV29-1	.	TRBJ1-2	CSTRTDYYGYTF	TGCAGCACAAGGACAGATTACTATGGCTACACCTTC
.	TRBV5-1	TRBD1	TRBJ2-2	CASSLKGATGELFF	TGCGCCAGCAGCTTGAAGGGGGCTACCGGGGAGCTGTTTTTT
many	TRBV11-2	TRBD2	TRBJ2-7	CASSLGLAGGGEQYF	TGTGCCAGCAGCCTTGGACTAGCGGGGGGGGGCGAGCAGTACTTC
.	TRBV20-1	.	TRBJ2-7	CSFTVSSSYEQYF	TGCAGTTTTACAGTGTCAAGCTCCTACGAGCAGTACTTC
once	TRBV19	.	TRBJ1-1	CASSMQGNTAAFF	TGTGCCAGTAGTATGCAGGGGAACACTGCAGCTTTCTTT
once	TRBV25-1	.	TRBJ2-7	CAWSNRVSYEQYF	TGTGCCTGGAGTAACAGGGTGTCCTACGAGCAGTACTTC
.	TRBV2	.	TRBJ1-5	CASRQYGDQPQHF	TGTGCCAGCAGACAGTACGGTGACCAGCCCCAGCATTTT
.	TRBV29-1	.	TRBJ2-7	CSAGLRPYEQYF	TGCAGCGCCGGACTACGGCCCTACGAGCAGTACTTC
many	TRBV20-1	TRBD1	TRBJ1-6	CSARAGEGTGRSPLHF	TGCAGTGCTAGAGCCGGAGAGGGGACAGGTAGGTCACCCCTCCACTTT
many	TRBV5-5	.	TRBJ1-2	CASSLGREFNYGYTF	TGTGCCAGCAGCTTGGGCAGGGAGTTCAACTATGGCTACACCTTC
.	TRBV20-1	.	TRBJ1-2	CSAILDQGGYTF	TGCAGTGCTATCCTGGACCAGGGAGGCTACACCTTC
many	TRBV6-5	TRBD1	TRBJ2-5	CASRATTGAIAETQYF	TGTGCCAGCAGAGCGACGACAGGGGCGATTGCAGAGACCCAGTACTTC
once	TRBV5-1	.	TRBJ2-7	CASSFTAGYEQYF	TGCGCCAGCAGCTTTACCGCCGGATACGAGCAGTACTTC
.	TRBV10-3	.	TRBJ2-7	CAIKERAEQYF	TGTGCCATAAAAGAGCGGGCCGAGCAGTACTTC
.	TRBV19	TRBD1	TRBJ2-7	CASRTAGTGAYEQYF	TGTGCCAGTAGAACAGCCGGGACAGGGGCCTACGAGCAGTACTTC